This T cell receptor (beta chain) was sequenced during a study of spatial heterogeneity in lung cancer. At the level of the study: Alpha-chain sequences were detected in numbers that were consistently lower than beta-chain sequences.

The time point was: sample taken at primary tumor resection. TCRs were sequenced from unsorted whole RNA of tumor, nontumor lung or PBMC. A total of around 76 untreated early-stage non-small cell lung cancer patients served as donors. The V and J ends lost 4 bases and 2 bases, in that order; junction bases with no gene match: 10. This CDR3 has 17 amino acids. Per germline, CDR1 MDHEN and CDR2 SYDVKM. Every TCR cDNA molecule bore a unique molecular identifier. One entry per CDR3 protein, called by TCRdb with MiXCR from the 5' RACE reads. Of approximately 11,000 distinct CDR3 sequences listed, about 6% are singletons. This clonotype has at least ten counts. The library was built for alpha chains, so this beta chain is an off-target read and its size means little.

The sample consisted of normal lung tissue next to the tumor, taken at surgery. The rearrangement joins TRBV28 to TRBJ2-3; 9 bases align to TRBD2. The sequence was obtained from a male donor with early-stage non-small cell lung cancer. In DNA form, the CDR3 reads TGTGCCAGCAGTTCGCCCCTAAGACTAGCGGACACAGATACGCAGTATTTT. Translated, it gives CASSSPLRLADTDTQYF.